Reported below is one T cell receptor beta chain. Its antigen is unknown. The table came from immunoSEQ multiplex PCR; TCRdb's copy has only in-frame clones and leaves some out. The data show tens of thousands of clones, around 86% seen once. This specimen belongs to a study of OX40 agonist ivuxolimab in advanced cancers. Turning to the study itself: Patients received intravenous ivuxolimab every 2 weeks at 0.01 to 10 mg/kg. Three patients responded partially, comprising one with hepatocellular carcinoma and two with cutaneous melanoma. Study-wide points: Averaging showed that CD8+ T cells had more expanded clones than CD4+ did.

Germline V lookup: CDR1 GTSNPN, CDR2 SVGIG (reference sequence). This CDR3 spans 11 amino acids. The ends were cut back, 1 base at V and 2 bases at J, with 2 bases in the middle. This TCR was sampled from an adult with an advanced solid tumor such as melanoma, head and neck, liver or kidney cancer. The starting material was CD4+ or CD8+ T cells sorted from blood, obtained in a trial of the OX40 agonist ivuxolimab. V and J are TRBV30 and TRBJ2-5; no reliable D call. The CDR3 sequence is CAWSGQETQYF. CDR3 sequence (DNA): TGTGCCTGGAGTGGACAAGAGACCCAGTACTTC. Full variable domain (remainder filled in from reference TRBV30 and TRBJ2-5): SQTIHQWPATLVQPVGSPLSLECTVEGTSNPNLYWYRQAAGRGLQLLFYSVGIGQISSEVPQNLSASRPQDRQFILSSKKLLLSDSGFYLCAWSGQETQYFGPGTRLLVL.